This T cell receptor (beta chain) was identified in a study of blood T cell repertoires in COVID-19. The wider study: The origin of the acute and convalescent COVID-19 samples was the United States, Italy and Spain. Sources were T cells, B-cell-depleted T cells, or PBMCs; the material itself was cDNA or gDNA.

Trimming took 6 bases from V and 4 from J; bases not matched to a gene: 10. There are 15 residues in the CDR3. Per the germline V gene, CDR1 is SGHTA and CDR2 is FQGNSA. Original processing notes: Quantification of nucleated cells was approximated via reference gene primer amplification. Here immunoSEQ multiplex PCR was the method, and the copy in TCRdb shows in-frame clones only, minus some. Clonal size and the V and J genes are those of that table, whereas D and trimming came from the DNA. This sample has over 95,000 clones, with 70% to 80% found just once. The chain joins TRBV7-2 to TRBJ2-7; 9 positions match TRBD2. Source material: peripheral blood. This sequence originates from an elderly woman with active or convalescent COVID-19. The CDR3 nucleotides read TGTGCCAGCAGTACCCAGGGCGGGAGGGTTTACGAGCAGTACTTC. Its translation is CASSTQGGRVYEQYF.